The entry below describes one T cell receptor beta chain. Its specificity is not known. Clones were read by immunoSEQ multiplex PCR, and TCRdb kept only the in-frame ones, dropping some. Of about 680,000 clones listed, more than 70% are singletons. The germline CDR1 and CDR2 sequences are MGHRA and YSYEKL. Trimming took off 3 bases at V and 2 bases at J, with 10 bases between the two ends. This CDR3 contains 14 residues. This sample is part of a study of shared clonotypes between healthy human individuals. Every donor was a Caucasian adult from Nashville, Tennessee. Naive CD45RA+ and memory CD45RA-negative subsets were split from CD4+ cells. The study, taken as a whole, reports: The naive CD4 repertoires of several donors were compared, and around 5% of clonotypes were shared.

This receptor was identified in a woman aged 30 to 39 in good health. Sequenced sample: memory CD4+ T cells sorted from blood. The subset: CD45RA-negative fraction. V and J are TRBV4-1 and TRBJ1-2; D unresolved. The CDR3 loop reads CASSHQPENYGYTF. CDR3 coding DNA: TGCGCCAGCAGCCACCAACCCGAGAACTATGGCTACACCTTC.